The entry below gives a single T cell receptor (beta chain) sequence along with its context. This sample stems from a study of human T cells and chemical hapten exposure. Indicated time point: pre-sensitization, week 0. Treatment given: therapeutic diphenylcyclopropenone sensitization with weekly scalp DPC. Researchers extracted total RNA from unfractionated whole blood. J gave up 7 bases and V 5 bases, and 3 bases lay outside the gene matches. Per the germline V gene, CDR1 is MNHNS and CDR2 is SASEGT. The CDR3 loop spans 13 amino acids. TCRdb reprocessed the RACE reads via MiXCR and lists one record per CDR3 protein. The sample consists of approximately 50,000 distinct CDR3 sequences, roughly a tenth of them appearing once.

This chain links TRBV6-1 with TRBJ1-5; 9 bases fit TRBD1. This clonotype was sampled from a woman aged 30 to 39 with alopecia areata. Some clones in this sample may be carry-over from other donors' samples. Sequences were derived from whole blood, sampled in connection with sensitization to the hapten diphenylcyclopropenone (DPC). CDR3 sequence reads: CASSPTGGQPQHF. The CDR3 region has the DNA TGTGCCAGCAGTCCGACAGGGGGACAGCCCCAGCATTTT.